The 22 T cell receptor beta chains reported below all come from one sample, sequenced in a study of early T cells in non-severe SARS-CoV-2 infection. TCRdb recomputed calls from the 5' RACE reads with MiXCR, one row per CDR3 protein. The data show nearly 80,000 distinct CDR3 sequences, about 13% seen once. Source material: whole blood. The receptors were gathered from an adult who was a healthcare worker with PCR-confirmed SARS-CoV-2 infection or an uninfected control (not recorded which).

This clonotype was counted many times. The V gene is TRBV29-1, the J gene TRBJ1-1; perhaps TRBD1 as D (5 bases). The germline gives CDR1 SQVTM, CDR2 ANQGSEA. The V gene lost 8 bases and the J gene lost 0 bases, with 13 bases spanning the gap. The CDR3 is 13 amino acids. As DNA, the CDR3 is TGCAGCACCCGGGGACTCATGAACACTGAAGCTTTCTTT. As protein: CSTRGLMNTEAFF.

This chain connects TRBV5-5 to TRBJ1-4; 7 bases line up with TRBD1. The CDR3 loop spans 15 amino acids. Germline lookup yields CDR1 SGHKS and CDR2 YYEKEE (reference sequence). The V gene end was trimmed by 0 bases and the J gene end by 3 bases; junction bases not matched to a gene: 2. The CDR3 sequence: CASSLGTGANEKLFF. In DNA, the CDR3 is TGTGCCAGCAGCTTGGGGACAGGCGCTAATGAAAAACTGTTTTTT.

There are many counts of this clonotype. This chain uses TRBV6-5 with TRBJ1-6; D call uncertain. CDR1 and CDR2 (germline): MNHEY, SVGAGI. The CDR3 is made up of 15 amino acids. Trimming removed 0 bases at V and 9 bases at J, with 12 bases between. DNA for the CDR3: TGTGCCAGCAGTTACTCGAACCTTGCGAGTTCACCCCTCCACTTT. It encodes CASSYSNLASSPLHF.

The chain employs TRBV11-2 and TRBJ2-6, with D unclear. Germline V gene sequence: CDR1 SGHAT, CDR2 FQNNGV. V lost 1 base and J lost 0, with 4 bases in between. The CDR3 has 15 amino acids. The CDR3 sequence: CASSLAFSGANVLTF. The CDR3, as DNA: TGTGCCAGCAGCTTAGCCTTCTCTGGGGCCAACGTCCTGACTTTC.

This clonotype was recorded at least ten times. The chain employs TRBV4-3 and TRBJ1-1, with D maybe TRBD1 (5 bases). Germline values: CDR1 LGHNA, CDR2 YSLEER. V was pared by 2 bases and J by 7 bases, with 11 bases between. This CDR3 has 13 amino acids. The CDR3 DNA sequence: TGCGCCAGCAGCCAATGGTGGGGGGGTGAAGCTTTCTTT. Protein product: CASSQWWGGEAFF.

In its sample, this clonotype was seen a few times. The genes are TRBV5-4 and TRBJ2-3; 13 bases align to TRBD2. Germline CDR1 SGHNT, CDR2 YYREEE (reference sequence). The CDR3 consists of 16 residues. Unmatched junction bases numbered 6, after V lost 4 bases and J lost 4 bases. CDR3 in amino acids: CASSPTSGGAPDTQYF. DNA of the CDR3: TGTGCCAGCAGCCCTACTAGCGGGGGGGCACCAGATACGCAGTATTTT.

The chain links TRBV24-1 to TRBJ2-2, with D tentatively TRBD2 (6 bases). The CDR3 is made up of 16 amino acids. The germline V gene has CDR1 KGHDR and CDR2 SFDVKD. V dropped 5 bases and J dropped 0 bases, with 12 bases sitting between them. The CDR3 DNA reads TGTGCCACCAGTGCCTCGGGACTCTCGAACACCGGGGAGCTGTTTTTT. Protein product: CATSASGLSNTGELFF.

This clonotype occurred many times. The chain links TRBV6-2 or TRBV6-3 to TRBJ1-1, with D uncertain. V lost 2 bases to trimming and J lost 0 bases, with 16 bases between them. Germline V lookup: CDR1 MNHEY, CDR2 SVGEGT. The CDR3 is 17 amino acids. The CDR3 loop is CASSYVLLGPMNTEAFF. The CDR3 DNA reads TGTGCCAGCAGTTACGTACTTCTCGGCCCCATGAACACTGAAGCTTTCTTT.

The DNA of the CDR3 is TGCAGTGCTAGGCTGAGTAGCGGGGGGGCCTTGGACGAGCAGTACTTC. Amino acids: CSARLSSGGALDEQYF. The chain carries TRBV20-1 and TRBJ2-7; 11 nucleotides match TRBD2. V was clipped by 3 bases and J by 5 bases; unmatched bases: 12. Germline assignment: CDR1 DFQATT and CDR2 SNEGSKA (reference sequence). The CDR3 is 16 residues long.

This clonotype came up a few times. The chain is built from TRBV4-3 and TRBJ2-1, with TRBD1 identical over 9 bases. Germline V lookup: CDR1 LGHNA, CDR2 YSLEER. This CDR3 contains 16 residues. V lost 0 bases to trimming and J lost 3 bases; unmatched junction nucleotides: 3. CDR3 sequence reads: CASSQDNRGRYNEQFF. CDR3 coding DNA: TGCGCCAGCAGCCAAGATAACAGGGGGCGCTACAATGAGCAGTTCTTC.

This clonotype came up a few times. CDR3 sequence reads: CASSDGRGRRNQPQHF. The CDR3 DNA is TGTGCCAGCAGTGACGGCAGGGGGAGGCGCAATCAGCCCCAGCATTTT. The V gene is TRBV2, the J gene TRBJ1-5; TRBD1 matches 7 bases. Germline loops: CDR1 SNHLY, CDR2 FYNNEI. The length of the CDR3 is 16 residues. J lost 2 bases, V lost 3 bases, and 7 bases had no gene match.

The chain joins TRBV20-1 to TRBJ1-2, with a tentative D call TRBD1 (6 bases). Germline loops: CDR1 DFQATT, CDR2 SNEGSKA (reference sequence). Trimming pared 3 bases from V and 4 bases from J, leaving 15 bases between. The CDR3 is 14 residues long. This CDR3 reads CSASNFGGGYGYTF. CDR3 coding DNA: TGCAGTGCTAGTAATTTTGGGGGCGGCTATGGCTACACCTTC.

The sample holds many counts of this clonotype. The chain has TRBV29-1 and TRBJ2-1; D uncertain. V was clipped by 6 bases and J by 6 bases, with 12 bases between them. The length of the CDR3 is 12 residues. The germline gives CDR1 SQVTM, CDR2 ANQGSEA. The CDR3, as DNA: TGCAGCGTAATAGTAACGGGCAATGAGCAGTTCTTC. Protein sequence: CSVIVTGNEQFF.

The J gene is TRBJ2-5, the V gene TRBV6-6; D possibly matches TRBD1 or TRBD2 (5 bases each). V was shortened by 7 bases and J by 5 bases, with 14 bases between the two germline ends. The CDR3 extends over 13 amino acids. CDR1 MNHNY and CDR2 SVGAGI come from the germline V gene (reference sequence). DNA for the CDR3: TGTGCCAGCACGAGGGACCTGGGGGAGACCCAGTACTTC. It encodes CASTRDLGETQYF.

This clonotype was detected ten times or more. This chain uses TRBV6-2 or TRBV6-3 with TRBJ1-6, with unresolved D. Between the trimmed V and J ends, which lost 7 bases and 8 bases, there was a span of 9 bases. Germline values: CDR1 MNHEY, CDR2 SVGEGT. The CDR3 is made up of 12 amino acids. The CDR3 reads CASTRRHSPLHF. CDR3 coding DNA: TGTGCCAGCACGCGGCGCCATTCACCCCTCCACTTT.

This clonotype was detected many times. DNA for the CDR3: TGTGCCAGCAGCCCCAACAATGAGCAGTTCTTC. Translation gives CASSPNNEQFF. The rearrangement joins TRBV28 to TRBJ2-1; D unresolved. Germline lookup yields CDR1 MDHEN and CDR2 SYDVKM. The CDR3 contains 11 residues. V was shortened by 6 bases and J by 5 bases, with 5 bases between the two germline ends. Complete variable domain (other parts from reference TRBV28 and TRBJ2-1): DVKVTQSSRYLVKRTGEKVFLECVQDMDHENMFWYRQDPGLGLRLIYFSYDVKMKEKGDIPEGYSVSREKKERFSLILESASTNQTSMYLCASSPNNEQFFGPGTRLTVL.

This clonotype came up many times. The chain combines TRBV12-3 or TRBV12-4 with TRBJ2-2, with D tentatively TRBD1 (6 bases). Trimming left V 8 bases short and J 1 base short, with 11 bases between. The CDR3 consists of 14 residues. CDR3 protein: CASGSRGNTGELFF. The DNA of the CDR3 is TGTGCCAGCGGAAGCAGGGGGAACACCGGGGAGCTGTTTTTT.

Ten or more counts support this clonotype. V is TRBV15 and J is TRBJ2-3; D is possibly TRBD1 or TRBD2 (6 bases each). Looked up from germline, CDR1 is LNHNV and CDR2 is YYDKDF (reference sequence). Trimming left V 1 base short and J 5 bases short, with 16 bases between. The CDR3 totals 16 residues. CDR3 amino acids: CATSRVLGAGGDTQYF. The CDR3 coding sequence is TGTGCCACCAGCAGAGTGTTGGGGGCCGGGGGAGATACGCAGTATTTT.

J is TRBJ1-1 and V is TRBV5-6, with 9 bases identical to TRBD1. The CDR3 extends over 16 amino acids. Germline CDR1 is SGHDT and CDR2 is YYEEEE. J was trimmed by 0 bases and V by 3 bases; bases with no gene match: 6. The CDR3 here is CASSSGQGTMNTEAFF. CDR3 coding DNA: TGTGCCAGCAGCTCTGGACAGGGGACCATGAACACTGAAGCTTTCTTT.

This clonotype was seen a handful of times. V and J are TRBV4-2 and TRBJ1-6; D possibly corresponds to TRBD1 (6 bases). Germline V gene sequence: CDR1 LGHNA, CDR2 YNFKEQ. Trimming took 0 bases from V and 5 from J, leaving 14 bases between them. This CDR3 has 17 residues. CDR3 region: CASSQDGAGENNSPLHF. CDR3 nucleotides: TGTGCCAGCAGCCAAGATGGGGCAGGGGAAAATAATTCACCCCTCCACTTT.

A few counts support this clonotype. The V and J genes are TRBV7-9 and TRBJ2-2; D gene uncertain. CDR3 length equals 15 residues. Trimming removed 8 bases from V and 0 bases from J, with 13 bases in between. Germline lookup yields CDR1 SEHNR and CDR2 FQNEAQ (reference sequence). For the CDR3, the DNA is TGTGCCAGCCGCCCCCTAGGGTCGAACACCGGGGAGCTGTTTTTT. As protein: CASRPLGSNTGELFF.

The V and J genes are TRBV9 and TRBJ2-1; the D gene is possibly TRBD1 (6 bases). Looked up from germline, CDR1 is SGDLS and CDR2 is YYNGEE. The germline V and J ends were trimmed by 4 bases and 0 bases, with 11 bases remaining between them. The CDR3 is 15 amino acids. CDR3 in amino acids: CASSTRTVSYNEQFF. DNA for the CDR3: TGTGCCAGCAGCACCCGGACAGTCTCCTACAATGAGCAGTTCTTC.